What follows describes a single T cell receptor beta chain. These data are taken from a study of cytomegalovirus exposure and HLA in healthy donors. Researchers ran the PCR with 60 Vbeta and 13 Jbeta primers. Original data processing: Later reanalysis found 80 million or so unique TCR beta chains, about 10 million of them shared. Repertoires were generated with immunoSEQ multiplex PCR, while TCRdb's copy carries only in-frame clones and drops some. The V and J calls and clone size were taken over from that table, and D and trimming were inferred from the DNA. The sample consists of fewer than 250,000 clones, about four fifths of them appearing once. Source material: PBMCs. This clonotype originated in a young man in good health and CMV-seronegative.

This CDR3 reads CASSSGQGEINEQFF. CDR3 sequence (DNA): TGCGCCAGCAGTTCCGGACAGGGGGAAATCAATGAGCAGTTCTTC. This chain uses TRBV5-1 with TRBJ2-1, with 10 bases matching TRBD1. In germline, CDR1 is SGHRS, CDR2 YFSETQ. The CDR3 runs to 15 residues. V was pared by 5 bases and J by 6 bases, with 8 bases of the junction left unmatched.